These 12 T cell receptor beta chains share one sample of origin, sequenced in a study of cytomegalovirus exposure and HLA in healthy donors. Researchers ran the PCR with 60 Vbeta and 13 Jbeta primers. Assay used: immunoSEQ multiplex PCR; TCRdb lists only in-frame clones, some missing. Here the sample spans about 160,000 clones, around 79% being singletons. Sequencing was done on a sample of PBMCs. The receptor source for this set is a man between 40 and 49 years old in good health and CMV-seronegative.

V usage is TRBV9 and J usage is TRBJ2-5, with TRBD2 identical over 8 bases. The CDR3 is made up of 16 amino acids. Germline V gene lookup returns CDR1 SGDLS and CDR2 YYNGEE. J lost 0 bases, V lost 0 bases, and 4 bases had no gene match. The CDR3 spells CASSVAGGGNQETQYF. As DNA, the CDR3 is TGTGCCAGCAGCGTAGCGGGCGGGGGGAACCAAGAGACCCAGTACTTC.

This chain joins TRBV15 and TRBJ2-7, with D perhaps TRBD2 (5 bases). The CDR3 runs 14 residues. CDR1 LNHNV and CDR2 YYDKDF come from the germline V gene (reference sequence). Deletions cut 5 bases from V and 4 bases from J, with 15 bases between. CDR3 amino acids: CATSGLFESYEQYF. The CDR3 DNA sequence: TGTGCCACCAGCGGACTTTTTGAGAGTTACGAGCAGTACTTC.

The chain recombines TRBV7-9 with TRBJ2-1; 9 bases are shared with TRBD2. Trimming removed 6 bases from V and 8 bases from J; junction bases left unmatched: 8. The germline CDR1 and CDR2 sequences are SEHNR and FQNEAQ (reference sequence). This CDR3 comprises 14 residues. The CDR3 reads CASSPLAGGHEQFF. In nucleotides, the CDR3 is TGTGCCAGCAGTCCCCTGGCGGGGGGGCATGAGCAGTTCTTC.

The rearrangement joins TRBV6-1 to TRBJ1-2; unclear D gene. V lost 8 bases and J lost 7, with 11 bases in between. This CDR3 is built from 11 residues. Germline CDR1 and CDR2: MNHNS and SASEGT. The CDR3 sequence is CASSHSPGYTF. The CDR3 DNA is TGTGCCAGCTCCCATAGTCCTGGCTACACCTTC.

The chain joins TRBV2 to TRBJ2-3, with D perhaps matching TRBD1 (5 bases). Per germline, CDR1 SNHLY and CDR2 FYNNEI. Trimming pared 4 bases from V and 0 bases from J, leaving 11 bases between. CDR3 length equals 15 residues. CDR3 sequence (DNA): TGTGCCAGCAGTGGATGGTCAGGGAGCACAGATACGCAGTATTTT. It encodes CASSGWSGSTDTQYF.

V gene TRBV2 combines with J gene TRBJ2-3; 12 bases align to TRBD1. CDR3 length: 14 residues. Germline V gene lookup returns CDR1 SNHLY and CDR2 FYNNEI. Losses at the gene ends were 10 bases for V and 8 bases for J; bases not matched to a gene: 10. The CDR3 coding sequence is TGTGCCACTACACCGGGACAGGGGGCTGGTACGCAGTATTTT. Its translation: CATTPGQGAGTQYF.

With respect to this clone: Sequence at one end of the junction differs from germline and may be a read error. The chain combines TRBV4-2 with TRBJ1-2; TRBD1 is a possible D gene (6 bases). Germline V gives CDR1 LGHNA, CDR2 YNFKEQ. This CDR3 has 14 residues. Here the CDR3 DNA reads TGTGCCAACAGCCAAGAGGGGGGAGCCTATGGCTACACCTTC. This translates into CANSQEGGAYGYTF.

The genes are TRBV5-1 and TRBJ2-3; no clear D. The CDR3 consists of 14 residues. V lost 0 bases and J 0 bases, leaving 5 bases between the germline ends. CDR1 is SGHRS, CDR2 YFSETQ, per germline. CDR3 coding DNA: TGCGCCAGCAGCTTGGCCACTAGCACAGATACGCAGTATTTT. Translating it yields CASSLATSTDTQYF.

CDR3 amino acids: CASSQSKSTGGHYGYTF. The CDR3 DNA reads as TGTGCCAGCAGCCAATCAAAATCGACAGGGGGGCACTATGGCTACACCTTC. The chain has TRBV7-2 and TRBJ1-2, with 9 bases fitting TRBD1. Germline V lookup: CDR1 SGHTA, CDR2 FQGNSA. The CDR3 consists of 17 residues. V was pared by 5 bases and J by 3 bases, with 13 bases of the junction left unmatched. The whole variable domain, filled in from reference TRBV7-2 and TRBJ1-2, reads GAGVSQSPSNKVTEKGKDVELRCDPISGHTALYWYRQSLGQGLEFLIYFQGNSAPDKSGLPSDRFSAERTGGSVSTLTIQRTQQEDSAVYLCASSQSKSTGGHYGYTFGSGTRLTVV.

The chain is built from TRBV19 and TRBJ2-3; 11 bases align to TRBD2. The germline CDR1 and CDR2 sequences are LNHDA and SQIVND (reference sequence). The CDR3 extends over 18 amino acids. Trimming cost V 1 base and J 1 base; bases outside gene matches: 7. The CDR3: CASSIGSGGAKGTDTQYF. The CDR3 DNA is TGTGCCAGTAGTATAGGTAGCGGGGGGGCCAAGGGCACAGATACGCAGTATTTT.

This rearrangement joins TRBV19 to TRBJ1-5, with 9 bases that match TRBD1. The CDR3 has 14 residues. The V segment lost 6 bases and the J segment 6 bases; nucleotides outside the gene matches: 6. Germline loops: CDR1 LNHDA, CDR2 SQIVND (reference sequence). This CDR3 reads CASRTGTGPQPQHF. DNA for the CDR3: TGTGCCAGTAGAACCGGGACAGGGCCTCAGCCCCAGCATTTT.

V gene TRBV6-5 combines with J gene TRBJ1-1; maybe TRBD1 (6 bases). Between the trimmed V and J ends, which lost 6 bases and 5 bases, there was a span of 16 bases. Germline CDR1 MNHEY, CDR2 SVGAGI. The CDR3 runs 14 residues. CDR3 sequence (DNA): TGTGCCAGCAGCACTTGGGGGCAGGTTACTGAAGCTTTCTTT. Protein sequence: CASSTWGQVTEAFF.